This T cell receptor beta chain was observed in a study of coeliac disease. Produced via immunoSEQ multiplex PCR; TCRdb's table is partial and in-frame only. The table has 3,000 to 3,500 clones, about 60% seen once. General study points: Intraepithelial and lamina propria fractions were not highly pure.

This CDR3 has 19 amino acids. Germline assignment: CDR1 MGHRA and CDR2 YSYEKL. Trimming took 4 bases from V and 1 from J; bases not matched to a gene: 9. Of note for this clone: The antigen is not known.

Sequencing used one aliquot of roughly 510,000 cells per fraction. This clonotype was sampled from a woman aged 45-65 years without celiac disease. Material: lymphocytes from the gut lamina propria. The chain employs TRBV4-1 and TRBJ2-5; 16 nucleotides align to TRBD2. CDR3 in DNA: TGCGCCAGCAGCCCCCCAAGAGGGACTAGCGGGGGGGCCCAAGAGACCCAGTACTTC. It is translated as CASSPPRGTSGGAQETQYF.